This TCR beta chain derives from a study of cytomegalovirus exposure and HLA in healthy donors. Study details: An early data release held around 80 million unique TCRs from HLA-typed donors.

Whole-study findings and limits: V- and J-gene trimming of TCR beta was linked (in a later analysis) to a missense DCLRE1C variant. Later analysis showed TCR association rates varying by HLA locus, highest for DRB1 and lowest for HLA-C.

Both 60 Vbeta primers and 13 Jbeta primers went into the PCR. Clones were sequenced by immunoSEQ multiplex PCR, and TCRdb holds only the in-frame ones, with some missing. The data include around 45,000 clones; the top ten clones carry around a sixth. On this clone: Its antigen is currently unknown.

The specimen sequenced was PBMCs. The clonotype comes from a male donor in good health and CMV-seronegative.

CDR3 DNA sequence: TGTGCCAGCAGCCCCCGCGGCAGGGCGGGAAACTATGGCTACACCTTC. Translated: CASSPRGRAGNYGYTF. The V and J genes are TRBV7-9 and TRBJ1-2; a possible D gene is TRBD1 (5 bases). V lost 5 bases and J lost 2, with 18 bases in between. The V gene's germline CDR1 is SEHNR and CDR2 FQNEAQ (reference sequence). The CDR3 extends over 16 amino acids. Full variable domain (missing parts from reference TRBV7-9 and TRBJ1-2): DTGVSQNPRHKITKRGQNVTFRCDPISEHNRLYWYRQTLGQGPEFLTYFQNEAQLEKSRLLSDRFSAERPKGSFSTLEIQRTEQGDSAMYLCASSPRGRAGNYGYTFGSGTRLTVV.